This T cell receptor (beta chain) was identified during a study of blood T cell repertoires in COVID-19. Clones were read by immunoSEQ multiplex PCR, and TCRdb kept only the in-frame ones, dropping some. The sample lists a few hundred thousand clones; around 91% were seen once. Sequenced sample: PBMCs or T cells enriched from blood (not recorded which). This TCR was sampled from a man aged 25-45 years who had been exposed to COVID-19.

CDR3 amino acids: CASSQEGQGAAGANVLTF. For the CDR3, the DNA is TGCGCCAGCAGCCAAGAGGGACAGGGGGCCGCCGGGGCCAACGTCCTGACTTTC. The V gene is TRBV4-1, the J gene TRBJ2-6; 12 bases match TRBD1. The V and J ends lost 0 bases and 4 bases, in that order; junction bases with no gene match: 4. The CDR3 spans 18 residues. The germline V gene encodes CDR1 MGHRA and CDR2 YSYEKL.